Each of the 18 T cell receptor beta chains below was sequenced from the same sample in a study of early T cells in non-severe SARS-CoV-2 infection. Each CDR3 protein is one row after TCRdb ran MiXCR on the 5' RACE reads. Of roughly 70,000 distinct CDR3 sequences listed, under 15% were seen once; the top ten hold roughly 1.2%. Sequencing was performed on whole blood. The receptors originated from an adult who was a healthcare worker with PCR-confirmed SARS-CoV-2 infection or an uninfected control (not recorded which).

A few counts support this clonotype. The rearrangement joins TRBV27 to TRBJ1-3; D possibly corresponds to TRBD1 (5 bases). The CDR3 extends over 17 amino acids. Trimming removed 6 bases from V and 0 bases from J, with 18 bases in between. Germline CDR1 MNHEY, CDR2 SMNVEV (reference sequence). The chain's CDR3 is CASRRLGITGSGNTIYF. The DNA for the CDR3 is TGTGCCAGCAGACGTTTAGGAATAACAGGCTCTGGAAACACCATATATTTT.

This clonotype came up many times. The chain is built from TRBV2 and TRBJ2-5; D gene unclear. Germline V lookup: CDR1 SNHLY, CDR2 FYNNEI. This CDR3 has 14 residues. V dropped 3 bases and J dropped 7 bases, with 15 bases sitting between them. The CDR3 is CASSEQRDMLTQYF. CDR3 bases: TGTGCCAGCAGTGAGCAACGAGATATGTTGACCCAGTACTTC.

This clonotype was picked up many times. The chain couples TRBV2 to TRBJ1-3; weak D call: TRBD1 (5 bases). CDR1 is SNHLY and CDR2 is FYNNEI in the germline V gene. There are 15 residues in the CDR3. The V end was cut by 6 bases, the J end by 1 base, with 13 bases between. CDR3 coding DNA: TGTGCCAGCAGCCTCAGGGCTAGTTCTGGAAACACCATATATTTT. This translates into CASSLRASSGNTIYF.

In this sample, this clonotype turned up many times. This CDR3 is CASSYPTQIGQGDEQYF. The CDR3 DNA reads as TGTGCCAGCAGTTACCCCACCCAAATCGGACAGGGGGACGAGCAGTACTTC. The rearrangement joins TRBV6-6 to TRBJ2-7; 10 bases fit TRBD1. CDR1 is MNHNY and CDR2 is SVGAGI in the germline V gene (reference sequence). CDR3 length equals 17 residues. Trimming at V came to 2 bases and at J to 5 bases, leaving 12 bases not matched to a gene.

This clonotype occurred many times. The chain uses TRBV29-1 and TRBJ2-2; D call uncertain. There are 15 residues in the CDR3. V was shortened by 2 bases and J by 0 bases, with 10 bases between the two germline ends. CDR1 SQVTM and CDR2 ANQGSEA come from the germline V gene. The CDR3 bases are TGCAGCGTTGAAAATCCAGCCACGAACACCGGGGAGCTGTTTTTT. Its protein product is CSVENPATNTGELFF.

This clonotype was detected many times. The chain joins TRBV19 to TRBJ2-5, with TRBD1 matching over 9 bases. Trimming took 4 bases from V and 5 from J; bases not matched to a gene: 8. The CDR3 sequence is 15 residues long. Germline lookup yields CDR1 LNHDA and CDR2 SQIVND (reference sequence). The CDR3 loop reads CASSNNTGGFETQYF. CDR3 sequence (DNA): TGTGCCAGTAGTAACAATACAGGGGGCTTCGAGACCCAGTACTTC.

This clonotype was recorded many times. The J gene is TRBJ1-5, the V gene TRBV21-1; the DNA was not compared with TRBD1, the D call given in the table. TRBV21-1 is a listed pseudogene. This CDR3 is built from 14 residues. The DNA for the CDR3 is TGTGCCAGGGACAGATTCTATAGCAATCAGCCCCAGCATTTT. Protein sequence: CARDRFYSNQPQHF.

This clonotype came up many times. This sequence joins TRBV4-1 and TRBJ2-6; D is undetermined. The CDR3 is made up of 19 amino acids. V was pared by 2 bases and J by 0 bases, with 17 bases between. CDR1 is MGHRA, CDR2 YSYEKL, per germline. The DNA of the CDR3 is TGCGCCAGCAGCCAACTCTCAGTCCCTAGTGCCTCTGGGGCCAACGTCCTGACTTTC. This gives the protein CASSQLSVPSASGANVLTF.

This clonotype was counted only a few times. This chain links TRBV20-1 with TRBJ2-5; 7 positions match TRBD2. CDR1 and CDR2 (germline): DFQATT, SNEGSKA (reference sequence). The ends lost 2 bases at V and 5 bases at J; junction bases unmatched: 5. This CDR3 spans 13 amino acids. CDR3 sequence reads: CSARSSGTETQYF. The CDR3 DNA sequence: TGCAGTGCTAGATCCAGCGGGACTGAGACCCAGTACTTC.

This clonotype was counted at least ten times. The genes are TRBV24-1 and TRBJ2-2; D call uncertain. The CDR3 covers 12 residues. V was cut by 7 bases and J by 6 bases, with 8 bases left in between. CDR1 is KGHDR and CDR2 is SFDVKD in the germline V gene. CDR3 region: CATSNTAGELFF. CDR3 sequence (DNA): TGTGCCACCAGCAACACGGCCGGGGAGCTGTTTTTT.

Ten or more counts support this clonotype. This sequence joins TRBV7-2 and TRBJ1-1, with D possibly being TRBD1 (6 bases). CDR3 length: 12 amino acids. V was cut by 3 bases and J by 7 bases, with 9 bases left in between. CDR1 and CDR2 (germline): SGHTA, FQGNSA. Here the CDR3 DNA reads TGTGCCAGCAGCTTGACCAGGGGTGAAGCTTTCTTT. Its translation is CASSLTRGEAFF.

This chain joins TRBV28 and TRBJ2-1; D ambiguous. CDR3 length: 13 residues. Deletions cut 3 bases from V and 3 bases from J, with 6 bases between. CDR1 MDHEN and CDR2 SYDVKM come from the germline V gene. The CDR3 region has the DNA TGTGCCAGCAGTTTGGACGACTACAATGAGCAGTTCTTC. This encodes CASSLDDYNEQFF.

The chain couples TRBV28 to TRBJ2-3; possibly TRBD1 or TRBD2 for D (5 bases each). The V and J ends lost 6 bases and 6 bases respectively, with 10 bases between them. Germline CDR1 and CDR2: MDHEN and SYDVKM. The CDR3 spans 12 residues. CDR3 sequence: CASRDSGDTQYF. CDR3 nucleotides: TGTGCCAGCAGGGACTCAGGGGATACGCAGTATTTT.

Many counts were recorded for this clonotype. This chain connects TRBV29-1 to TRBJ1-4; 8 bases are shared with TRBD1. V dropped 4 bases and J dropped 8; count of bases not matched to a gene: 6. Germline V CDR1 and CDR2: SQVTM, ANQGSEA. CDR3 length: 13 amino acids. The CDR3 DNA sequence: TGCAGCGTTGCAGGAACAGGGGGAGAAAAACTGTTTTTT. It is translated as CSVAGTGGEKLFF.

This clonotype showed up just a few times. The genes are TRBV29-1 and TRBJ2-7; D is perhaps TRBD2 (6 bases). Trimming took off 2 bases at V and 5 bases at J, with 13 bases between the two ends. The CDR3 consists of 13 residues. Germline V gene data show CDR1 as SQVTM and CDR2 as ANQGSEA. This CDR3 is CSVELRGSDEQYF. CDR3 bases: TGCAGCGTTGAATTGCGGGGTAGCGACGAGCAGTACTTC.

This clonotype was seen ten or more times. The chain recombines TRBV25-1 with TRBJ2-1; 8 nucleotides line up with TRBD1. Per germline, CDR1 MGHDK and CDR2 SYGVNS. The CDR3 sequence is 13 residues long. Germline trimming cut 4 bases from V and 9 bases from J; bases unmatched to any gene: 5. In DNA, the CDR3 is TGTGCCAGCAGTGTTAGACAGGGGATTGAGCAGTTCTTC. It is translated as CASSVRQGIEQFF.

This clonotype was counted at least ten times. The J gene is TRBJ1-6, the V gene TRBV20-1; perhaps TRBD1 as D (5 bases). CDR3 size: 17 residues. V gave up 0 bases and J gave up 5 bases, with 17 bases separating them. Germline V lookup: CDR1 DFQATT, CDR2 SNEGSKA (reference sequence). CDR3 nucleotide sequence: TGCAGTGCTAGAGAGGGGGGTCGGGCCGCCCATAATTCACCCCTCCACTTT. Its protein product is CSAREGGRAAHNSPLHF.

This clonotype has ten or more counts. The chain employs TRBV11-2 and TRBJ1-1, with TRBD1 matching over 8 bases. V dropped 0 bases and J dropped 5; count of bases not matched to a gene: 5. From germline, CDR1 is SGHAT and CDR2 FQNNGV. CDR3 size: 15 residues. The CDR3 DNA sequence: TGTGCCAGCAGCTTAGATATTACAGGGGGAACTGAAGCTTTCTTT. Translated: CASSLDITGGTEAFF.